These T cell receptor beta chains were read from a single sample in a study of shared clonotypes between healthy human individuals. Clones were sequenced by immunoSEQ multiplex PCR, and TCRdb holds only the in-frame ones, with some missing. The data show about 340,000 clones, less than 75% seen once. The material sequenced was memory CD4+ T cells sorted from blood. These receptors were taken from a man younger than 40 in good health. Each CDR3 is given with its conserved first and last residue. A D gene is named only where the DNA matches it firmly. A clone size is listed for some rows: how often the clone was seen (once, few, many), or a class if it is expanded.

D gene: TRBD1; J gene: TRBJ2-3; V gene: TRBV29-1; clone size: NA; CDR3 protein: CSVESLPQGATDTQYF; CDR3 DNA: TGCAGCGTTGAAAGTCTTCCACAGGGGGCAACAGATACGCAGTATTTT
D gene: NA; J gene: TRBJ1-1; V gene: TRBV10-3; clone size: NA; CDR3 protein: CAISEQVMNTEAFF; CDR3 DNA: TGTGCCATCAGTGAGCAGGTTATGAACACTGAAGCTTTCTTT
D gene: NA; J gene: TRBJ2-1; V gene: TRBV2; clone size: many; CDR3 protein: CASSVSLLYNEQFF; CDR3 DNA: TGTGCCAGCAGTGTCAGCCTACTTTACAATGAGCAGTTCTTC
D gene: NA; J gene: TRBJ2-5; V gene: TRBV15; clone size: few; CDR3 protein: CATSRGLIETQYF; CDR3 DNA: TGTGCCACCAGCAGAGGGTTAATAGAGACCCAGTACTTC
D gene: NA; J gene: TRBJ2-5; V gene: TRBV10-2; clone size: NA; CDR3 protein: CASSELVTKETQYF; CDR3 DNA: TGCGCCAGCAGTGAGTTGGTGACAAAAGAGACCCAGTACTTC
D gene: NA; J gene: TRBJ1-5; V gene: TRBV5-8; clone size: NA; CDR3 protein: CASSGGRGTNQPQHF; CDR3 DNA: TGTGCCAGCAGCGGGGGGCGCGGCACCAATCAGCCCCAGCATTTT
D gene: TRBD2; J gene: TRBJ2-7; V gene: TRBV5-1; clone size: NA; CDR3 protein: CASRRAGGPNEQYF; CDR3 DNA: TGCGCCAGCAGACGGGCGGGAGGGCCTAACGAGCAGTACTTC
D gene: TRBD1; J gene: TRBJ1-4; V gene: TRBV7-2; clone size: many; CDR3 protein: CASSPGTDYEKLFF; CDR3 DNA: TGTGCCAGCAGCCCCGGGACAGATTATGAAAAACTGTTTTTT
D gene: TRBD1; J gene: TRBJ2-7; V gene: TRBV6-5; clone size: NA; CDR3 protein: CASSLRDRGTKQYF; CDR3 DNA: TGTGCCAGCAGCCTCCGGGACAGGGGTACGAAGCAGTACTTC
D gene: NA; J gene: TRBJ2-3; V gene: TRBV28; clone size: few; CDR3 protein: CASSLGGTQYF; CDR3 DNA: TGTGCCAGCAGCCTCGGGGGTACGCAGTATTTT
D gene: NA; J gene: TRBJ1-1; V gene: TRBV11-2; clone size: NA; CDR3 protein: CASSLRQGRLSEAFF; CDR3 DNA: TGTGCCAGCAGCTTACGGCAGGGGAGGCTTTCTGAAGCTTTCTTT
D gene: NA; J gene: TRBJ1-2; V gene: TRBV11-1; clone size: NA; CDR3 protein: CASSLAGREGGYTF; CDR3 DNA: TGTGCCAGCAGCTTAGCCGGGAGAGAAGGTGGCTACACCTTC
D gene: NA; J gene: TRBJ1-1; V gene: TRBV6-6; clone size: NA; CDR3 protein: CASRLGTGTEAFF; CDR3 DNA: TGTGCCAGCAGACTCGGAACGGGCACTGAAGCTTTCTTT
D gene: TRBD1; J gene: TRBJ2-1; V gene: TRBV7-3; clone size: NA; CDR3 protein: CASSQGPGGLDEQFF; CDR3 DNA: TGTGCCAGCAGCCAAGGTCCAGGGGGCCTCGATGAGCAGTTCTTC
D gene: NA; J gene: TRBJ2-5; V gene: TRBV7-6; clone size: NA; CDR3 protein: CASCRKGQVRDYLQETQYF; CDR3 DNA: TGTGCCAGCTGCAGAAAGGGACAGGTCCGGGACTACCTCCAAGAGACCCAGTACTTC
D gene: NA; J gene: TRBJ1-1; V gene: TRBV13; clone size: NA; CDR3 protein: CASSHPESEAFF; CDR3 DNA: TGTGCCAGCAGCCATCCGGAGAGTGAAGCTTTCTTT
D gene: NA; J gene: TRBJ2-3; V gene: TRBV9; clone size: once; CDR3 protein: CASSGRTGLDTQYF; CDR3 DNA: TGTGCCAGCAGCGGAAGAACAGGGTTGGATACGCAGTATTTT
D gene: TRBD2; J gene: TRBJ2-1; V gene: TRBV7-8; clone size: NA; CDR3 protein: CASSTSGVEFF; CDR3 DNA: TGTGCCAGCAGCACTAGCGGGGTCGAGTTCTTC
D gene: NA; J gene: TRBJ2-1; V gene: TRBV6-6; clone size: few; CDR3 protein: CASSYLATSYNEQFF; CDR3 DNA: TGTGCCAGCAGTTACCTAGCGACTTCCTACAATGAGCAGTTCTTC
D gene: NA; J gene: TRBJ2-3; V gene: TRBV5-1; clone size: NA; CDR3 protein: CASQTPATDTQYF; CDR3 DNA: TGCGCCAGCCAAACACCAGCGACAGATACGCAGTATTTT
D gene: TRBD1; J gene: TRBJ1-2; V gene: TRBV28; clone size: few; CDR3 protein: CASSFPDRGPLYTF; CDR3 DNA: TGTGCCAGCAGTTTCCCGGACAGGGGCCCGCTCTACACCTTC
D gene: TRBD1; J gene: TRBJ1-1; V gene: TRBV28; clone size: NA; CDR3 protein: CASSLIPGQGAGNTEAFF; CDR3 DNA: TGTGCCAGCAGTTTAATTCCGGGACAGGGGGCCGGGAACACTGAAGCTTTCTTT
D gene: NA; J gene: TRBJ2-5; V gene: TRBV29-1; clone size: NA; CDR3 protein: CSARLDQETQYF; CDR3 DNA: TGCAGCGCAAGACTAGACCAAGAGACCCAGTACTTC
D gene: NA; J gene: TRBJ2-5; V gene: TRBV7-8; clone size: NA; CDR3 protein: CASARAGETQYF; CDR3 DNA: TGTGCCAGCGCTCGAGCCGGAGAGACCCAGTACTTC
D gene: TRBD1; J gene: TRBJ2-2; V gene: TRBV27; clone size: many; CDR3 protein: CASRLWAGGSTGELFF; CDR3 DNA: TGTGCCAGCAGGCTGTGGGCAGGGGGTTCCACCGGGGAGCTGTTTTTT
D gene: NA; J gene: TRBJ1-4; V gene: TRBV18; clone size: NA; CDR3 protein: CASSPKVANEKLFF; CDR3 DNA: TGTGCCAGCTCACCAAAGGTTGCTAATGAAAAACTGTTTTTT
D gene: NA; J gene: TRBJ1-2; V gene: TRBV29-1; clone size: NA; CDR3 protein: CSVVLRTGESNYGYTF; CDR3 DNA: TGCAGCGTTGTGTTGCGAACAGGAGAATCTAACTATGGCTACACCTTC
D gene: TRBD1; J gene: TRBJ1-1; V gene: TRBV28; clone size: NA; CDR3 protein: CAIRAGDRITEAFF; CDR3 DNA: TGTGCCATCCGGGCGGGGGACAGAATCACTGAAGCTTTCTTT
D gene: NA; J gene: TRBJ1-1; V gene: TRBV19; clone size: NA; CDR3 protein: CASSLRTMGNTEAFF; CDR3 DNA: TGTGCCAGTAGTCTGAGGACAATGGGGAACACTGAAGCTTTCTTT
D gene: TRBD2; J gene: TRBJ2-3; V gene: TRBV7-9; clone size: NA; CDR3 protein: CASSLVGRSGSYTDTQYF; CDR3 DNA: TGTGCCAGCAGCTTAGTCGGGCGGAGCGGGAGCTACACAGATACGCAGTATTTT